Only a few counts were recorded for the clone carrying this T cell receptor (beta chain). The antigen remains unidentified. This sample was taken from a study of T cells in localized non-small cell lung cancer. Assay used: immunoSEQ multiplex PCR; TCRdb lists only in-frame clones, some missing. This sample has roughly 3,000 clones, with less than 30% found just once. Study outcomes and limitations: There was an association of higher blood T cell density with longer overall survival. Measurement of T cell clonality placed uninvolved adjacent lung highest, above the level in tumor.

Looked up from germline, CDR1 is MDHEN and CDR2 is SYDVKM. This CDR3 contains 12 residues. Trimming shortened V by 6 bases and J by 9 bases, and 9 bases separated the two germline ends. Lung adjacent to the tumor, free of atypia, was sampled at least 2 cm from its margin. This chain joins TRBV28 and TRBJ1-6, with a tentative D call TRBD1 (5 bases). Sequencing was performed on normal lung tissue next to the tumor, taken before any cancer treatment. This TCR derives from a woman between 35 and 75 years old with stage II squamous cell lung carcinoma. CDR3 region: CASSYRTSPLHF. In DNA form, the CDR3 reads TGTGCCAGCAGCTACAGGACTTCACCCCTCCACTTT.